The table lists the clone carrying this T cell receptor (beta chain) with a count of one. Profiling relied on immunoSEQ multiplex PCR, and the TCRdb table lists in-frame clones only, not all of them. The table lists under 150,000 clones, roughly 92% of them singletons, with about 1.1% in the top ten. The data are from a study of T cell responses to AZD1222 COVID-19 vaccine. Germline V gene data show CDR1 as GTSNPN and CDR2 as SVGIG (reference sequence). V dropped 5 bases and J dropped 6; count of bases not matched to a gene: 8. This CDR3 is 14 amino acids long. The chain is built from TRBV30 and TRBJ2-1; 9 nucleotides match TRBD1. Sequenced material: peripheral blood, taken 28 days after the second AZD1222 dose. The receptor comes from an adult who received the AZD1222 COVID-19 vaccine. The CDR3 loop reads CAWGPGQGGNEQFF. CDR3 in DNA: TGTGCCTGGGGTCCGGGACAGGGTGGCAATGAGCAGTTCTTC. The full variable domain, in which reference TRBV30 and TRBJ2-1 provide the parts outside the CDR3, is SQTIHQWPATLVQPVGSPLSLECTVEGTSNPNLYWYRQAAGRGLQLLFYSVGIGQISSEVPQNLSASRPQDRQFILSSKKLLLSDSGFYLCAWGPGQGGNEQFFGPGTRLTVL.